This T cell receptor (beta chain) was sequenced for a study of T cell repertoires in cytomegalovirus infection. CDR1 is LNHNV and CDR2 is YYDKDF in the germline V gene (reference sequence). The germline V and J ends were trimmed by 0 bases and 1 base, with 9 bases remaining between them. This CDR3 is built from 15 residues. TCRdb reprocessed the reads with MiXCR, giving one entry per CDR3 protein. The sample includes approximately 180,000 distinct CDR3 sequences, roughly 9.8% of them seen just once. This clonotype was detected many times. Sequencing was carried out using PBMCs. The source of this sequence is a human donor in good health (CMV status not recorded). Some clones in this sample may be carry-over from other donors' samples. The V gene is TRBV15, the J gene TRBJ2-5; D tentatively reads TRBD1 or TRBD2 (5 bases each). CDR3 nucleotides: TGTGCCACCAGCAGAGAAACCGGGGCCCAAGAGACCCAGTACTTC. As protein: CATSRETGAQETQYF.